These 29 T cell receptor beta chains share one sample of origin, sequenced in a study of identical twins (dated by TCRdb to about 2016). The library was generated by 5' RACE. TCRdb records Illumina HiSeq 2000 as the sequencer. TCRdb applied fastp at Q25 and MiXCR to the public reads, then kept only in-frame beta chains. Each CDR3 protein appears once, grouped with its most common genes and DNA. A total of some 1,600,000 distinct CDR3 sequences appear in this sample, about 32% of them only once. The top ten clones comprise about 0.25% of the sample. The material sequenced was cord blood. Source of these receptors: a newborn girl in good health.

This clonotype was observed a handful of times. V usage is TRBV6-5 and J usage is TRBJ1-1; tentative D call: TRBD1 (5 bases). The CDR3 sequence is 14 residues long. The ends were cut back, 2 bases at V and 4 bases at J, with 11 bases in the middle. Germline-derived CDR1 and CDR2 are MNHEY and SVGAGI. The CDR3 bases are TGTGCCAGCAGTTACAGGGGAGTGGGCACTGAAGCTTTCTTT. Translated, it gives CASSYRGVGTEAFF.

This chain joins TRBV2 and TRBJ1-5; a possible D gene is TRBD1 (5 bases). V dropped 4 bases and J dropped 2 bases, with 15 bases sitting between them. The CDR3 runs to 16 residues. Germline-derived CDR1 and CDR2 are SNHLY and FYNNEI. The CDR3 DNA follows: TGTGCCAGCAGTGGAGTTGGGGGGGGACGCAATCAGCCCCAGCATTTT. It yields the protein CASSGVGGGRNQPQHF.

About this clonotype: This sequence may be a read error, since a much larger clone differs from it by one base. The chain recombines TRBV12-3 or TRBV12-4 with TRBJ2-7; perhaps D is TRBD1 or TRBD2 (5 bases each). The DNA end lines up better with TRBJ2-5; the J call may be wrong. The CDR3 is 14 residues long. The CDR3, as DNA: TGTGCCAGCGGTTTAGTGAGGGGCCGAGAGACCCAGTACTTC. Translation gives CASGLVRGRETQYF.

This clonotype appeared a few times. The chain couples TRBV20-1 to TRBJ2-1; TRBD2 agrees at 7 bases. V was clipped by 5 bases and J by 5 bases; unmatched bases: 9. This CDR3 is built from 14 residues. CDR1 and CDR2 (germline): DFQATT, SNEGSKA (reference sequence). The CDR3 protein is CSASTGGGHNEQFF. The DNA of the CDR3 is TGCAGTGCTTCAACGGGAGGCGGTCACAATGAGCAGTTCTTC.

V and J are TRBV10-2 and TRBJ2-3, with TRBD2 as a possible D gene (7 bases). This CDR3 has 16 amino acids. With 3 bases removed from V and 2 bases from J, the gap between germline ends came to 15 bases. Per the germline V gene, CDR1 is WSHSY and CDR2 is SAAADI. The CDR3 bases are TGCGCCAGCAGTGACGGCGCGGGGGCCTACACAGATACGCAGTATTTT. As protein: CASSDGAGAYTDTQYF.

There are a few counts of this clonotype. The chain has TRBV5-5 and TRBJ2-2; D gene ambiguous. V lost 0 bases and J 3 bases, leaving 9 bases between the germline ends. The CDR3 loop spans 15 amino acids. The V gene's germline CDR1 is SGHKS and CDR2 YYEKEE (reference sequence). The CDR3 sequence: CASSLAVGYTGELFF. In DNA form, the CDR3 reads TGTGCCAGCAGCTTGGCTGTGGGGTACACCGGGGAGCTGTTTTTT.

The genes are TRBV27 and TRBJ1-1; D gene ambiguous. Per germline, CDR1 MNHEY and CDR2 SMNVEV (reference sequence). V gave up 5 bases and J gave up 7 bases, with 14 bases separating them. CDR3 length: 13 amino acids. CDR3 coding DNA: TGTGCCAGCAGTCCTCACCCGATCCGTGAAGCTTTCTTT. Residues: CASSPHPIREAFF.

The V call is TRBV27, the J call TRBJ2-2, with TRBD1 matching 12 bases. This CDR3 has 15 amino acids. V shed 8 bases and J 2 bases; nucleotides not matched to a gene: 3. Germline CDR1 and CDR2: MNHEY and SMNVEV (reference sequence). The CDR3, as DNA: TGTGCCAGCGACGGGACAGGGGGCAACACCGGGGAGCTGTTTTTT. It codes for CASDGTGGNTGELFF.

This clonotype was seen a few times. The CDR3 DNA follows: TGTGCCAGCAGCCCCACACGGGACAGCTCCTATGGCTACACCTTC. Its translation: CASSPTRDSSYGYTF. The chain links TRBV9 to TRBJ1-2, with 7 bases fitting TRBD1. The trim removed 4 bases at V and 4 bases at J, leaving 10 bases unmatched. The CDR3 is made up of 15 amino acids. Germline V CDR1 and CDR2: SGDLS, YYNGEE.

V is TRBV20-1 and J is TRBJ2-4, with 13 bases fitting TRBD2. With the DNA end fitting TRBJ2-7 better, the J assignment may be wrong. The CDR3 runs 15 residues. CDR1 and CDR2 (germline): DFQATT, SNEGSKA (reference sequence). The CDR3 loop reads CSAPRTSGRGLEQYF. In DNA, the CDR3 is TGCAGTGCTCCCAGGACTAGCGGGAGAGGCCTCGAGCAGTACTTC.

In this sample, this clonotype turned up a few times. V gene TRBV7-2 combines with J gene TRBJ1-4; 8 bases map to TRBD1. The CDR3 consists of 15 residues. Germline assignment: CDR1 SGHTA and CDR2 FQGNSA. J was trimmed by 7 bases and V by 5 bases; bases with no gene match: 9. CDR3 sequence reads: CASSPGQGRTEKLFF. The CDR3 nucleotides read TGTGCCAGCAGCCCCGGACAGGGCCGTACTGAAAAACTGTTTTTT. The full variable domain, rest sourced from reference TRBV7-2 and TRBJ1-4, is GAGVSQSPSNKVTEKGKDVELRCDPISGHTALYWYRQSLGQGLEFLIYFQGNSAPDKSGLPSDRFSAERTGGSVSTLTIQRTQQEDSAVYLCASSPGQGRTEKLFFGSGTQLSVL.

In DNA form, the CDR3 reads TGCGCCAGCAGTGAGATGGGGGGAGGGTGGAACTACGAGCAGTACTTC. Its protein product is CASSEMGGGWNYEQYF. The genes are TRBV10-2 and TRBJ2-7; 7 bases agree with TRBD2. After removal of 2 bases from V and 3 bases from J, the junction contained 10 bases not matched to a gene. The CDR3 runs 16 residues. Germline-derived CDR1 and CDR2 are WSHSY and SAAADI.

V usage is TRBV27 and J usage is TRBJ2-1, with 12 bases identical to TRBD2. V shed 7 bases and J 6 bases; nucleotides not matched to a gene: 7. CDR1 is MNHEY and CDR2 is SMNVEV in the germline V gene (reference sequence). This CDR3 region has 15 residues. The CDR3 DNA reads TGTGCCAGCACCCCCGGGACTAGCGGGTTCAATGAGCAGTTCTTC. Encoded protein: CASTPGTSGFNEQFF.

The V gene is TRBV28, the J gene TRBJ2-5; D remains ambiguous. Germline V gene sequence: CDR1 MDHEN, CDR2 SYDVKM. The ends were cut back, 8 bases at V and 0 bases at J, with 13 bases in the middle. This CDR3 is built from 14 residues. CDR3 coding DNA: TGTGCCAGCGAGAGAAGGCGGTACCAAGAGACCCAGTACTTC. This gives the protein CASERRRYQETQYF.

The chain employs TRBV7-8 and TRBJ2-7; D unresolved. V was shortened by 1 base and J by 7 bases, with 8 bases between the two germline ends. Germline V gene sequence: CDR1 SGHVS, CDR2 FQNEAQ. This CDR3 region has 12 residues. CDR3 sequence reads: CASSLVFGEQYF. The CDR3 DNA follows: TGTGCCAGCAGCTTAGTTTTCGGGGAGCAGTACTTC.

The V gene is TRBV6-6, the J gene TRBJ1-5, with TRBD1 as a possible D gene (5 bases). The germline gives CDR1 MNHNY, CDR2 SVGAGI (reference sequence). CDR3 size: 14 residues. V was clipped by 2 bases and J by 0 bases, with 5 bases between them. The CDR3, as DNA: TGTGCCAGCAGTTACGACAGTAGCAATCAGCCCCAGCATTTT. It yields the protein CASSYDSSNQPQHF.

The genes are TRBV11-2 and TRBJ1-1; D possibly corresponds to TRBD1 (5 bases). Germline assignment: CDR1 SGHAT and CDR2 FQNNGV. The V and J ends lost 4 bases and 6 bases respectively, with 12 bases between them. CDR3 length: 13 residues. The CDR3, as DNA: TGTGCCAGCAGCTCCTTGGGCAGGGCTGAAGCTTTCTTT. This sequence encodes CASSSLGRAEAFF.

The chain employs TRBV28 and TRBJ1-4, with D unclear. This CDR3 region has 12 residues. The V gene's germline CDR1 is MDHEN and CDR2 SYDVKM. The ends were cut back, 7 bases at V and 5 bases at J, with 8 bases in the middle. CDR3 residues: CASTASNEKLFF. The CDR3 bases are TGTGCCAGCACCGCGTCCAATGAAAAACTGTTTTTT.

This clonotype occurred a few times. Here the CDR3 reads CASTQRESYNEQFF. CDR3 in DNA: TGTGCCAGCACCCAGCGGGAATCCTACAATGAGCAGTTCTTC. V gene TRBV28 combines with J gene TRBJ2-1; TRBD2 aligns across 7 bases. The germline CDR1 and CDR2 sequences are MDHEN and SYDVKM. The CDR3 spans 14 residues. Losses at the gene ends were 7 bases for V and 1 base for J; bases not matched to a gene: 4.

The rearrangement uses TRBV18 and TRBJ2-3, with TRBD1 as a possible D gene (6 bases). This CDR3 region has 14 residues. Germline V lookup: CDR1 KGHSH, CDR2 LQKENI. V lost 3 bases and J 6 bases, leaving 13 bases between the germline ends. The CDR3 sequence: CASSPKQGMDTQYF. The CDR3 DNA reads TGTGCCAGCTCACCGAAGCAGGGGATGGATACGCAGTATTTT.

The gene calls are TRBV20-1 and TRBJ1-2; maybe TRBD1 (5 bases). The V gene lost 6 bases and the J gene lost 4 bases, with 15 bases spanning the gap. The CDR3 extends over 13 amino acids. Germline V lookup: CDR1 DFQATT, CDR2 SNEGSKA (reference sequence). In DNA, the CDR3 is TGCAGTGCCCGCTCGACAGTCTCCTATGGCTACACCTTC. As protein: CSARSTVSYGYTF.

The V gene is TRBV27, the J gene TRBJ2-7; 8 nucleotides match TRBD1. CDR1 is MNHEY, CDR2 SMNVEV, per germline (reference sequence). The CDR3 is 13 amino acids. J lost 7 bases, V lost 5 bases, and 7 bases had no gene match. The CDR3 reads CASSPRQGMEQYF. CDR3 nucleotide sequence: TGTGCCAGCAGTCCCCGACAGGGGATGGAGCAGTACTTC.

This clonotype occurred many times. The rearrangement links TRBV20-1 to TRBJ1-5; TRBD1 matches 11 bases. Germline-derived CDR1 and CDR2 are DFQATT and SNEGSKA (reference sequence). Losses at the gene ends were 3 bases for V and 2 bases for J; bases not matched to a gene: 0. This CDR3 has 14 residues. CDR3 bases: TGCAGTGCTAGGGACAGGGGGCGCAATCAGCCCCAGCATTTT. As protein: CSARDRGRNQPQHF.

V usage is TRBV6-1 and J usage is TRBJ2-2, with 8 bases matching TRBD1. There are 15 residues in the CDR3. Germline lookup yields CDR1 MNHNS and CDR2 SASEGT. Trimming took 7 bases from V and 0 from J; bases not matched to a gene: 4. CDR3 bases: TGTGCCAGCACCGGGGACAGGCCGAACACCGGGGAGCTGTTTTTT. Its translation is CASTGDRPNTGELFF.

In its sample, this clonotype was seen a few times. The chain combines TRBV20-1 with TRBJ2-3; D possibly corresponds to TRBD2 (6 bases). V gave up 6 bases and J gave up 2 bases, with 15 bases separating them. Per germline, CDR1 DFQATT and CDR2 SNEGSKA (reference sequence). The CDR3 totals 14 residues. CDR3 DNA sequence: TGCAGTGCCCTTACTAGCAGCGACACAGATACGCAGTATTTT. Amino acid sequence: CSALTSSDTDTQYF.

This clonotype showed up just a few times. The chain recombines TRBV20-1 with TRBJ2-1, with a weak D call TRBD2 (6 bases). The CDR3 is 18 residues long. Germline CDR1 DFQATT, CDR2 SNEGSKA (reference sequence). The V and J ends lost 6 bases and 2 bases respectively, with 26 bases between them. CDR3 loop: CSAGGPRPGLAAYNEQFF. In DNA form, the CDR3 reads TGCAGTGCCGGGGGTCCACGGCCGGGTTTAGCGGCCTACAATGAGCAGTTCTTC.

The V and J genes are TRBV20-1 and TRBJ2-3, with 11 bases identical to TRBD2. Germline assignment: CDR1 DFQATT and CDR2 SNEGSKA (reference sequence). The CDR3 is made up of 12 amino acids. Here the CDR3 DNA reads TGCTCGACTAGCGGGGCCCTTGATACGCAGTATTTT. Protein: CSTSGALDTQYF.

This clonotype showed up just a few times. The V and J genes are TRBV11-2 and TRBJ2-2; TRBD2 matches 11 bases. CDR1 and CDR2 from the germline V gene are SGHAT and FQNNGV. Trimming took 3 bases from V and 7 from J; bases not matched to a gene: 4. The CDR3 has 15 amino acids. CDR3 sequence reads: CASSFKLAGVGELFF. The CDR3 DNA reads TGTGCCAGCAGCTTCAAACTAGCGGGGGTCGGGGAGCTGTTTTTT.

The chain links TRBV25-1 to TRBJ2-1, with 10 nucleotides matching TRBD1. CDR1 is MGHDK, CDR2 SYGVNS, per germline. V lost 3 bases, J lost 6 bases, and 8 bases stayed unmatched. The CDR3 has 16 residues. This CDR3 reads CASSDSLRTGGNEQFF. For the CDR3, the DNA is TGTGCCAGCAGTGATTCACTTCGGACAGGGGGCAATGAGCAGTTCTTC.